These 30 T cell receptor beta chains were all obtained from the same sample, sequenced in a study of blood T cells in healthy people across ages. The authors ran a second PCR of about 7 to 11 cycles using a sample-barcoded 5' primer and a J-beta primer mix. One entry per CDR3 protein, called by TCRdb with MiXCR from the 5' RACE reads. The sample holds 760,000 or so distinct CDR3 sequences; more than 20% are singletons and the top ten take 9% to 9.5%. Another study also made use of these data, one on T cells of mothers and their children.

The sample taken for sequencing was blood. These receptors came from a boy between 10 and 17 years old in good health.

This chain joins TRBV4-2 and TRBJ2-5, with 10 bases aligning to TRBD2. The CDR3 totals 16 residues. J was trimmed by 4 bases and V by 4 bases; bases with no gene match: 9. Germline CDR1 is LGHNA and CDR2 is YNFKEQ. The CDR3 loop reads CASSRSSAGGRETQYF. The CDR3 DNA follows: TGTGCCAGCAGCCGCAGTTCAGCGGGGGGGCGAGAGACCCAGTACTTC.

The chain uses TRBV3-1 and TRBJ1-2; 9 positions agree with TRBD1. CDR3 length equals 14 residues. The germline V gene has CDR1 LGHDT and CDR2 YNNKEL (reference sequence). V lost 0 bases and J lost 6; bases outside the gene matches: 2. CDR3 coding DNA: TGTGCCAGCAGCCAAGAAGGGACAGGGAATGGCTACACCTTC. Protein product: CASSQEGTGNGYTF.

This clonotype was detected a few times. The chain is built from TRBV11-2 and TRBJ1-3, with D perhaps matching TRBD1 (6 bases). The CDR3 has 14 residues. Germline CDR1 is SGHAT and CDR2 is FQNNGV. Trimming took off 4 bases at V and 4 bases at J, with 11 bases between the two ends. CDR3 region: CASSSRTVGNTIYF. Here the CDR3 DNA reads TGTGCCAGCAGCTCGAGGACAGTCGGAAACACCATATATTTT.

This clonotype was recorded a few times. The V and J genes are TRBV12-3 or TRBV12-4 and TRBJ1-1, with 11 bases lining up with TRBD1. The ends lost 4 bases at V and 6 bases at J; junction bases unmatched: 4. This CDR3 is built from 14 residues. CDR3 residues: CASSWDRGSSEAFF. CDR3 bases: TGTGCCAGCAGTTGGGACAGGGGGTCGTCTGAAGCTTTCTTT.

V and J are TRBV29-1 and TRBJ2-1, with 9 bases fitting TRBD1. J was trimmed by 3 bases and V by 6 bases; bases with no gene match: 12. The CDR3 loop spans 16 amino acids. In germline, CDR1 is SQVTM, CDR2 ANQGSEA. CDR3: CSVGGYRDRDYNEQFF. The DNA of the CDR3 is TGCAGCGTCGGGGGGTATAGGGACAGGGACTACAATGAGCAGTTCTTC.

The chain links TRBV10-3 to TRBJ1-1; TRBD1 is a possible D gene (5 bases). The CDR3 is 12 residues long. Trimming left V 7 bases short and J 7 bases short, with 13 bases between. Germline assignment: CDR1 ENHRY and CDR2 SYGVKD. CDR3 nucleotides: TGTGCCATCATAATCACGGGGGGTGAAGCTTTCTTT. It specifies CAIIITGGEAFF.

This clonotype was seen a few times. V usage is TRBV29-1 and J usage is TRBJ2-5; 10 bases are shared with TRBD1. The CDR3 totals 14 residues. The germline CDR1 and CDR2 sequences are SQVTM and ANQGSEA. Trimming at V came to 7 bases and at J to 1 base, leaving 6 bases not matched to a gene. Here the CDR3 DNA reads TGCAGCGGGACCCGGGACAGGGGCCAAGAGACCCAGTACTTC. Protein product: CSGTRDRGQETQYF. Based on the CDR3 plus reference TRBV29-1 and TRBJ2-5, the full variable domain is SAVISQKPSRDICQRGTSLTIQCQVDSQVTMMFWYRQQPGQSLTLIATANQGSEATYESGFVIDKFPISRPNLTFSTLTVSNMSPEDSSIYLCSGTRDRGQETQYFGPGTRLLVL.

This clonotype was seen only a few times. The chain links TRBV2 to TRBJ2-7, with 14 nucleotides matching TRBD2. The CDR3 sequence is 21 residues long. J gave up 0 bases and V 0 bases, and 13 bases lay outside the gene matches. Germline values: CDR1 SNHLY, CDR2 FYNNEI. The CDR3: CASSEATGLAGALYSSYEQYF. Written as DNA, the CDR3 is TGTGCCAGCAGTGAAGCCACGGGACTAGCGGGGGCCCTATACAGCTCCTACGAGCAGTACTTC.

The chain links TRBV20-1 to TRBJ2-3, with D uncertain. CDR1 and CDR2 from the germline V gene are DFQATT and SNEGSKA (reference sequence). This CDR3 is built from 13 residues. The ends were cut back, 6 bases at V and 7 bases at J, with 17 bases in the middle. In nucleotides, the CDR3 is TGCAGTGCCCCCTGGACCGAAGGATATACGCAGTATTTT. Its protein product is CSAPWTEGYTQYF.

A few counts support this clonotype. V is TRBV6-2 or TRBV6-3 and J is TRBJ1-1; D may be TRBD1 (6 bases). Trimming cost V 10 bases and J 5 bases, with 11 bases left between them. The germline V gene encodes CDR1 MNHEY and CDR2 SVGEGT. The CDR3 has 11 amino acids. This chain's CDR3 is CATSQGTEAFF. CDR3 in DNA: TGTGCCACCTCTCAGGGGACTGAAGCTTTCTTT.

This clonotype was recorded a few times. V usage is TRBV28 and J usage is TRBJ1-1; TRBD1 might be the D (6 bases). V dropped 5 bases and J dropped 2 bases, with 18 bases sitting between them. Germline CDR1 and CDR2: MDHEN and SYDVKM. There are 16 residues in the CDR3. The DNA of the CDR3 is TGTGCCAGCAGTAGGGGGGCGGGAAACCTAAACACTGAAGCTTTCTTT. Its protein is CASSRGAGNLNTEAFF.

This clonotype was recorded a few times. The chain combines TRBV5-1 with TRBJ2-2; the match to TRBD1 covers 9 bases. Per germline, CDR1 SGHRS and CDR2 YFSETQ. The CDR3 has 15 amino acids. Trimming removed 1 base from V and 6 bases from J; junction bases left unmatched: 4. The CDR3 loop is CASSLRDRAPGELFF. The CDR3 DNA reads TGCGCCAGCAGCTTGAGGGACAGGGCTCCCGGGGAGCTGTTTTTT.

The sample holds a few counts of this clonotype. V is TRBV29-1 and J is TRBJ1-2; D ambiguous. CDR1 and CDR2 (germline): SQVTM, ANQGSEA. This CDR3 spans 11 amino acids. Trimming shortened V by 2 bases and J by 3 bases, and 4 bases separated the two germline ends. The CDR3 nucleotides read TGCAGCGTTGAAACAGACTATGGCTACACCTTC. This gives the protein CSVETDYGYTF.

The chain carries TRBV6-2 or TRBV6-3 and TRBJ2-7, with D maybe TRBD2 (6 bases). The CDR3 is 14 amino acids. CDR1 is MNHEY, CDR2 SVGEGT, per germline. V was trimmed by 2 bases and J by 2 bases, leaving 10 bases between them. CDR3 amino acids: CASSYGGTTYEQYF. CDR3 DNA: TGTGCCAGCAGTTACGGAGGGACCACCTACGAGCAGTACTTC.

The J gene is TRBJ2-3, the V gene TRBV27; tentative D call: TRBD2 (5 bases). Per the germline V gene, CDR1 is MNHEY and CDR2 is SMNVEV (reference sequence). The CDR3 consists of 14 residues. The V gene lost 6 bases and the J gene lost 6 bases, with 16 bases spanning the gap. Here the CDR3 DNA reads TGTGCCAGCAGCTCCTCGACACTAGGGGATACGCAGTATTTT. As protein: CASSSSTLGDTQYF.

This sequence joins TRBV6-2 or TRBV6-3 and TRBJ2-3; 8 bases agree with TRBD2. The length of the CDR3 is 14 residues. CDR1 and CDR2 (germline): MNHEY, SVGEGT. V shed 3 bases and J 4 bases; nucleotides not matched to a gene: 3. CDR3 in amino acids: CASSYSGAADTQYF. Here the CDR3 DNA reads TGTGCCAGCAGTTATAGCGGGGCTGCAGATACGCAGTATTTT.

This clonotype came up a few times. The chain couples TRBV29-1 to TRBJ2-7; 11 bases agree with TRBD2. The CDR3 sequence is 14 residues long. V shed 7 bases and J 5 bases; nucleotides not matched to a gene: 10. Per germline, CDR1 SQVTM and CDR2 ANQGSEA. The DNA for the CDR3 is TGCAGCGCACAAGTAGCGGGAGGGCCCCACGAGCAGTACTTC. Protein: CSAQVAGGPHEQYF.

CDR3 nucleotide sequence: TGCGCCAGCAGCGAGCAAACAGGGACCACTGAAGCTTTCTTT. Translation gives CASSEQTGTTEAFF. This chain links TRBV5-1 with TRBJ1-1, with D tentatively TRBD1 (6 bases). This CDR3 comprises 14 residues. Germline V gives CDR1 SGHRS, CDR2 YFSETQ. Trimming cost V 4 bases and J 4 bases, with 14 bases left between them.

For the CDR3, the DNA is TGCAGTGCTAGTCGGGGAGCGGGATTCTCCTACGAGCAGTACTTC. This gives the protein CSASRGAGFSYEQYF. The chain couples TRBV20-1 to TRBJ2-7; 7 bases are shared with TRBD2. V dropped 3 bases and J dropped 0; count of bases not matched to a gene: 8. The CDR3 is 15 residues long. Germline V lookup: CDR1 DFQATT, CDR2 SNEGSKA (reference sequence).

The chain couples TRBV27 to TRBJ1-1; D call uncertain. The CDR3 is 14 residues long. CDR1 is MNHEY, CDR2 SMNVEV, per germline (reference sequence). The V gene lost 8 bases and the J gene lost 0 bases, with 13 bases spanning the gap. This chain's CDR3 is CASWPALMNTEAFF. DNA for the CDR3: TGTGCCAGCTGGCCCGCACTGATGAACACTGAAGCTTTCTTT.

The chain carries TRBV6-5 and TRBJ2-2, with 16 bases identical to TRBD2. Germline values: CDR1 MNHEY, CDR2 SVGAGI. V lost 4 bases to trimming and J lost 7 bases; unmatched junction nucleotides: 9. The CDR3 contains 18 residues. The CDR3 is CASSSTGTSGGASGELFF. CDR3 in DNA: TGTGCCAGCAGTTCCACCGGGACTAGCGGGGGGGCCAGCGGGGAGCTGTTTTTT.

V gene TRBV5-6 combines with J gene TRBJ2-5; D is tentatively TRBD1 or TRBD2 (6 bases each). The CDR3 extends over 13 amino acids. Germline values: CDR1 SGHDT, CDR2 YYEEEE. The V gene lost 5 bases and the J gene lost 11 bases, with 19 bases spanning the gap. This CDR3 reads CASRDVVRGEQYF. For the CDR3, the DNA is TGTGCCAGCAGGGATGTGGTGAGGGGGGAGCAGTACTTC.

This clonotype was seen once. V gene TRBV12-3 or TRBV12-4 combines with J gene TRBJ1-3, with 7 bases aligning to TRBD1. V gave up 11 bases and J gave up 0 bases; unmatched junction bases: 4. The CDR3 sequence is 13 residues long. CDR3 protein: CAGGDSSGNTIYF. The DNA of the CDR3 is TGTGCCGGCGGGGACAGCTCTGGAAACACCATATATTTT.

This clonotype was observed a handful of times. The chain couples TRBV9 to TRBJ1-1; unclear D gene. Per the germline V gene, CDR1 is SGDLS and CDR2 is YYNGEE. The CDR3 has 15 amino acids. Trimming removed 3 bases from V and 3 bases from J, with 15 bases in between. CDR3 sequence (DNA): TGTGCCAGCAGCGCGCCGGTTGGGCCCGACACTGAAGCTTTCTTT. Encoded protein: CASSAPVGPDTEAFF.

A note on this clonotype: The junction departs from germline at one end; a sequencing error may be responsible. This chain connects TRBV12-3 or TRBV12-4 to TRBJ2-4, with D uncertain. The CDR3 sequence is 14 residues long. CDR3 protein: CASSLAPVPNIQYF. For the CDR3, the DNA is TGTGCCAGTAGTTTAGCCCCCGTCCCAAACATTCAGTACTTC.

This clonotype was counted a few times. The chain recombines TRBV6-2 or TRBV6-3 with TRBJ2-1; TRBD1 aligns across 8 bases. The CDR3 runs 12 residues. Germline values: CDR1 MNHEY, CDR2 SVGEGT. J gave up 8 bases and V 8 bases, and 5 bases lay outside the gene matches. The CDR3, as DNA: TGTGCCAGCCACTCAGGGGGCGATGAGCAGTTCTTC. Its translation: CASHSGGDEQFF.

The chain has TRBV6-2 or TRBV6-3 and TRBJ1-4, with D possibly TRBD1 on 6 matching bases. Germline CDR1 MNHEY, CDR2 SVGEGT. With 0 bases removed from V and 7 bases from J, the gap between germline ends came to 15 bases. The CDR3 contains 16 residues. In DNA form, the CDR3 reads TGTGCCAGCAGTTACTCTTTCGACAGGCCCACTGAAAAACTGTTTTTT. This encodes CASSYSFDRPTEKLFF.

The rearrangement joins TRBV6-2 or TRBV6-3 to TRBJ2-1, with D uncertain. V lost 0 bases and J lost 4, with 7 bases in between. The CDR3 contains 14 residues. The germline V gene has CDR1 MNHEY and CDR2 SVGEGT. This chain's CDR3 is CASSYSIKYNEQFF. The CDR3 DNA reads TGTGCCAGCAGTTACTCGATTAAGTACAATGAGCAGTTCTTC.

There are a few counts of this clonotype. V usage is TRBV7-9 and J usage is TRBJ1-1; D gene ambiguous. Trimming removed 2 bases at V and 7 bases at J, with 14 bases between. The germline V gene has CDR1 SEHNR and CDR2 FQNEAQ (reference sequence). The CDR3 extends over 14 amino acids. CDR3 in amino acids: CASSLSRPLDEAFF. The CDR3 nucleotides are TGTGCCAGCAGCTTAAGCCGGCCTTTGGATGAAGCTTTCTTT.

The rearrangement links TRBV24-1 to TRBJ1-1; D remains ambiguous. Germline V gene lookup returns CDR1 KGHDR and CDR2 SFDVKD. The CDR3 consists of 13 residues. The V and J ends lost 3 bases and 6 bases respectively, with 10 bases between them. The CDR3 DNA reads as TGTGCCACCAGTGATCTACGTTCTGCTGAAGCTTTCTTT. Amino acids: CATSDLRSAEAFF.